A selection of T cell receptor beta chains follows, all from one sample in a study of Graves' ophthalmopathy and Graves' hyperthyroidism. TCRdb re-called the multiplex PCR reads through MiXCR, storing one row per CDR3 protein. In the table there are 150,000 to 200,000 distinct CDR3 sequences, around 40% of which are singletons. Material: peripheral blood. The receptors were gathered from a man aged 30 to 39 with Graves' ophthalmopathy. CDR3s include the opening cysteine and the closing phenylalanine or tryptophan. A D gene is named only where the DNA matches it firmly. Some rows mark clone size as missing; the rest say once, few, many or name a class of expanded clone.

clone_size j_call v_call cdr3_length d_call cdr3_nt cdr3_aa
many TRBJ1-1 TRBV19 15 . TGTGCCAGTAGTTGGTCCGGAGGAATGAACACTGAAGCTTTCTTT CASSWSGGMNTEAFF
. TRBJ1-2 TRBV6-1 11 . TGTGCCAGCACGGGGTTGGGTGGCTACACCTTC CASTGLGGYTF
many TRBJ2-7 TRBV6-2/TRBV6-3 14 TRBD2 TGTGCCAGCAGTTACCTAGCGGGGGCCTACGAGCAGTACTTC CASSYLAGAYEQYF
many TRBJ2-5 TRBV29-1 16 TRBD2 TGCAGCGTTGAAGGTCCTAGCGGTTTGGGAGAAGAGACCCAGTACTTC CSVEGPSGLGEETQYF
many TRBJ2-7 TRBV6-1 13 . TGTGCCAGCAGTCCCGACAGAGCCTACGAGCAGTACTTC CASSPDRAYEQYF
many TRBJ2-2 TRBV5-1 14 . TGCGCCAGCAGCTTGGAACAGAACACCGGGGAGCTGTTTTTT CASSLEQNTGELFF
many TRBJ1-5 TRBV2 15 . TGTGCCAGCGGCCTATGGGCAGGGAGCAATCAGCCCCAGCATTTT CASGLWAGSNQPQHF
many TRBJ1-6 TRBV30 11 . TGTGCCTGGAACCAAAAAGGACCCCTCCACTTT CAWNQKGPLHF
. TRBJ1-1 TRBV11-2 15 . TGTGCCAGCAGCTTAGATAGAGTCATGAACACTGAAGCTTTCTTT CASSLDRVMNTEAFF
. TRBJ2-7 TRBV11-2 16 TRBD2 TGTGCCAGCAGCTTAGGGGGACTAGCGGGAGTCTACGAGCAGTACTTC CASSLGGLAGVYEQYF
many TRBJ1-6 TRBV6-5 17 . TGTGCCAGCAGTTCCCCCCAGGGGAGCTCCTATAATTCACCCCTCCACTTT CASSSPQGSSYNSPLHF
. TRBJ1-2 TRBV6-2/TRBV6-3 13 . TGTGCCAGCAGTTCTGCAGGAAACTATGGCTACACCTTC CASSSAGNYGYTF
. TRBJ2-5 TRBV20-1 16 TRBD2 TGCAGTGCCGACGGACTAGCGGGAGGGCCGGGGGAGACCCAGTACTTC CSADGLAGGPGETQYF
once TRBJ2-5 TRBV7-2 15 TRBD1 TGTGCCAGCAGCTACAGAGGGGGACAGCAAGAGACCCAGTACTTC CASSYRGGQQETQYF
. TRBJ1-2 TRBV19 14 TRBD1 TGTGCCAGTAACCTCGGACAGGGTGTAGGTGGCTACACCTTC CASNLGQGVGGYTF
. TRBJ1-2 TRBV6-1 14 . TGTGCCAGCAGTAAGACCACAGCAAACTATGGCTACACCTTC CASSKTTANYGYTF
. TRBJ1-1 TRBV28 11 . TGTGCCAGCAGTTTGAAGCTTCTTACTTTCTTT CASSLKLLTFF
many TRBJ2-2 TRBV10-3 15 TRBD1 TGTGCCATCAGTCGGACAGGGGAGGACACCGGGGAGCTGTTTTTT CAISRTGEDTGELFF
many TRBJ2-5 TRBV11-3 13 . TGTGCCAGCAGCGCACCTCCAAGGGGGACCCAGTACTTC CASSAPPRGTQYF
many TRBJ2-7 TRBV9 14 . TGTGCCAGCAGCCCGCGTGTCTGGGGCTACGAGCAGTACTTC CASSPRVWGYEQYF
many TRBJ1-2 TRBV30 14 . TGTGCCTGGACCCCCCTTGGGGTTGACTATGGCTACACCTTC CAWTPLGVDYGYTF
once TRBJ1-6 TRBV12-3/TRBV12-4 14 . TGTGCCAGCAGTCTAATTAGGGGCAATTCACCCCTCCACTTT CASSLIRGNSPLHF
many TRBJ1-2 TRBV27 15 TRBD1 TGTGCCAGCCAGAGAGGACAGGGGGCGCCGGGTGGCTACACCTTC CASQRGQGAPGGYTF
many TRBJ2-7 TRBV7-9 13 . TGTGCCAGCAGCTGGGGGGCTGAGTACGAGCAGTACTTC CASSWGAEYEQYF
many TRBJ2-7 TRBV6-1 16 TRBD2 TGTGCCAGCAGTGGATGGGGTCTAGCGGGGACCTACGAGCAGTACTTC CASSGWGLAGTYEQYF
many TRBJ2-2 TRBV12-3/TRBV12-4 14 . TGTGCCAGCAGGCTATCTGATAACACCGGGGAGCTGTTTTTT CASRLSDNTGELFF
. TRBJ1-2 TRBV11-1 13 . TGTGCCAGCAGCGCAAGAAACAGGGACGGCTACACCTTC CASSARNRDGYTF
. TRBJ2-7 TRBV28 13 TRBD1 TGTGCCAGCAGAAGCAGGGGGCTGGACGAGCAGTACTTC CASRSRGLDEQYF